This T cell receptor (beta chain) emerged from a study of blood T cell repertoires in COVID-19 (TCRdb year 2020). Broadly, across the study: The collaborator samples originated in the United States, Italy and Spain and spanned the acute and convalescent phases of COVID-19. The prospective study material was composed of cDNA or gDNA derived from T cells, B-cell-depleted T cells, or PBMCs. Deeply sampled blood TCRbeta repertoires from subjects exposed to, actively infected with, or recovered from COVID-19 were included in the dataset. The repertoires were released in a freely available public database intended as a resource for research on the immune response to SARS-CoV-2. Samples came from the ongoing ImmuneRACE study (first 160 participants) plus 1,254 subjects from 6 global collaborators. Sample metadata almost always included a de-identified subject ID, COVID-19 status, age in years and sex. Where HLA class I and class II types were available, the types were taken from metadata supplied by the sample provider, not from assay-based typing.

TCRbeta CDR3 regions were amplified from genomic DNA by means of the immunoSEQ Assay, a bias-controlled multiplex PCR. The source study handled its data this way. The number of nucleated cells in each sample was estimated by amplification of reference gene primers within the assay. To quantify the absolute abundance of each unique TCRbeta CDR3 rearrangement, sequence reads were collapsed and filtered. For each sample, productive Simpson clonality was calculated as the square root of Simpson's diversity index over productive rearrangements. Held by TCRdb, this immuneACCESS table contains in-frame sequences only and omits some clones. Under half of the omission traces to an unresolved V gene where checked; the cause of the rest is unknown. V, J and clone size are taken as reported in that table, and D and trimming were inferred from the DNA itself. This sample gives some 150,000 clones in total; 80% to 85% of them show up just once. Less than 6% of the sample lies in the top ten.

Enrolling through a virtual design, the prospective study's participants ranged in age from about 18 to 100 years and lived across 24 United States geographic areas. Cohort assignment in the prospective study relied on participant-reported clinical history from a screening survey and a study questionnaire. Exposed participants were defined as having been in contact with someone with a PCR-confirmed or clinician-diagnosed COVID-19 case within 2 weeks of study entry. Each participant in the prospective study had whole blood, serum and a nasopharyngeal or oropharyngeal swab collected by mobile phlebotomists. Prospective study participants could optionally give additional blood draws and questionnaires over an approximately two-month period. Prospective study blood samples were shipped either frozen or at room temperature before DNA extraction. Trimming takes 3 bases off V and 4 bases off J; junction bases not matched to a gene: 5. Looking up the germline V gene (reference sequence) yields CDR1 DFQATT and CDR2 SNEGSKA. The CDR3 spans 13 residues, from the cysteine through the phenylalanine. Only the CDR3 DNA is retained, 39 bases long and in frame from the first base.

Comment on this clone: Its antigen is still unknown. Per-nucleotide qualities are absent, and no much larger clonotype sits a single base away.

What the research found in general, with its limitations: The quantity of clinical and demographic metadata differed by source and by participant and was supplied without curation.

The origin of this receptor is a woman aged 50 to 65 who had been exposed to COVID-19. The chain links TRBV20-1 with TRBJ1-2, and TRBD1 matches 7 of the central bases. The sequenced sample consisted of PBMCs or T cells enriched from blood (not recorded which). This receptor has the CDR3 CSASQQGIYGYTF. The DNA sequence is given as TGCAGTGCTAGTCAACAGGGGATCTATGGCTACACCTTC.